These T cell receptor beta chains were read from a single sample in a study of tumor-infiltrating lymphocytes in primary liver carcinoma. TCRdb itself ran the multiplex PCR reads through MiXCR, one entry per CDR3 protein. The sample comprises 330,000 or so distinct CDR3 sequences, about two thirds of which are singletons, and 5.5% to 8% rests with the top ten. Sequencing was carried out using peripheral blood. The source of these receptors is a man aged 35 to 55 with primary liver carcinoma and hepatitis B virus infection. Both conserved end residues are part of each CDR3. Fields, in order: V gene, clone size, J gene, D gene, CDR3 DNA, CDR3 protein. D genes are given only for firm matches. Clone sizes are given selectively: once, few, many, or a class where the clone is expanded.

TRBV6-1	-	TRBJ2-5	TRBD1	TGTGCCAGCAGTGATCCCCGACAGGGGGTAAGGGCCCAGTACTTC	CASSDPRQGVRAQYF
TRBV6-1	-	TRBJ1-5	-	TGTGCCAGCAGTAAGGGGGAGTCAGATCAGCCCCAGCATTTT	CASSKGESDQPQHF
TRBV4-1	many	TRBJ2-3	-	TGCGCCAGCAGCCAAGGGGGCGATACGCAGTATTTT	CASSQGGDTQYF
TRBV14	once	TRBJ2-7	-	TGTACCAGTAGCCAAGATCGTGGACTGAAAAAGTACTTC	CTSSQDRGLKKYF
TRBV5-5	-	TRBJ2-5	-	TGTGCCAGCAGGATGACCTTGGGCGGTGCGTACCTAGAGACCCAGTACTTT	CASRMTLGGAYLETQYF
TRBV11-2	-	TRBJ1-5	-	TGCGCCAGCAGCTTAGGCCCGACAGCCAATCAGCCCCGGCATTTT	CASSLGPTANQPRHF
TRBV29-1	-	TRBJ2-1	-	TGCAGCGTTAACACCGGGACTCAATACAATGAGCATTTCTTC	CSVNTGTQYNEHFF
TRBV10-1	-	TRBJ2-5	-	TGCGCCAGCAGTGAGTCGAGTACGATTCTAAATGAGGCCCAGTACTTC	CASSESSTILNEAQYF
TRBV5-1	few	TRBJ2-7	-	TGCGCCAGCAGCTTGAACAGAGGCGAGCAGTACTTC	CASSLNRGEQYF
TRBV24-1	-	TRBJ2-1	-	TGTGCCACCTCTAATTTGGGGGAGCAGTTCTTC	CATSNLGEQFF
TRBV6-2/TRBV6-3	-	TRBJ2-3	TRBD2	TGTGCCAGCATAAAGCTAGCGGGAGAGGACGGTACGCAGTATTTT	CASIKLAGEDGTQYF
TRBV11-2	-	TRBJ2-5	-	TGTGCCAGCAGCTTACCTGCCCATGAGACCCAGTACTTC	CASSLPAHETQYF
TRBV6-2/TRBV6-3	-	TRBJ2-3	-	TGTGCCAGCAGTTACACATCCAGGGACATAGGGGTACGGTCCACAGATACGCAGTATTTT	CASSYTSRDIGVRSTDTQYF
TRBV6-2/TRBV6-3	many	TRBJ2-1	TRBD2	TGTGCCAGCAGTTACTCGAATATAGCGGGTTACAATGAGCAGTTCTTC	CASSYSNIAGYNEQFF
TRBV11-2	-	TRBJ2-5	-	TGTGCCAGCAGCTTGGTTCAGGAGGAAGAGACCCAGTACTTC	CASSLVQEEETQYF
TRBV28	-	TRBJ2-7	-	TGTGCCACCCGGGGCAGTGTCTACGAGCAGTACTTC	CATRGSVYEQYF
TRBV6-6	few	TRBJ2-5	-	TGTGCCAGCAGGCAGAGGGGTGAGACCCAGTACTTC	CASRQRGETQYF
TRBV10-3	-	TRBJ2-5	-	TGTGCCATCAGTGACTCCGAACTAGCAGGAGGAGAGACCCAGTACTTC	CAISDSELAGGETQYF
TRBV10-3	few	TRBJ2-7	-	TGTGCCATCAGTGAGTCGAATGACGGGAGTGTGTGCGATCAGTACTTC	CAISESNDGSVCDQYF
TRBV12-5	many	TRBJ2-2	-	TGTGCCATACCTTGGGTAGGGGTAACCGGGGAGCTGTTTTTT	CAIPWVGVTGELFF
TRBV6-5	-	TRBJ1-2	TRBD1	TGTATCAGCAGTGGACAGGCCCGGCGGGGGGGCTACACCTTC	CISSGQARRGGYTF
TRBV10-1	-	TRBJ2-7	-	TGCGCCAGCAGTGACAGGGGAAAGTCCTACGAGCAGTACTTC	CASSDRGKSYEQYF
TRBV11-1	-	TRBJ2-1	TRBD2	TGTGCCAGCAGCAGTGGACTAGCGGGAGGTTATGGCAATGAGCAGTTCTTC	CASSSGLAGGYGNEQFF
TRBV12-3/TRBV12-4	many	TRBJ1-5	TRBD1	TGTGCCAGCAGTTTAGTTATGGGACAGGGCGGCAATCAGCCCCAGCATTTT	CASSLVMGQGGNQPQHF
TRBV28	-	TRBJ2-7	TRBD2	TGTGCCAGCAGGAACAGGGGACCGACTAGCGGGAGGTGGTACGAGCAGTACTTC	CASRNRGPTSGRWYEQYF
TRBV11-2	-	TRBJ2-7	-	TGTGCCAGCAACTTAATGGCGGTCTACGAGCAGTACTTC	CASNLMAVYEQYF
TRBV6-5	few	TRBJ2-2	-	TGTGCCAGCAGTTACTCTGCCACCGGGGAGCTGTTTTTT	CASSYSATGELFF
TRBV5-5	few	TRBJ2-7	TRBD2	TGTGCCAGCAGCTTGGTAGCGGGGAGCTCCTACGAGCAGTACTTC	CASSLVAGSSYEQYF
TRBV4-1	-	TRBJ2-7	TRBD2	TGCGCCAGCAGCCTCACTAACGGGAGGGCCTACGAGCAGTACTTC	CASSLTNGRAYEQYF
TRBV11-1	many	TRBJ2-1	TRBD2	TGTGCCAGCAGCTCAGCTCTAGCGGGAGCGAATGAGCAGTTCTTC	CASSSALAGANEQFF
TRBV11-2	few	TRBJ2-7	-	TGTACCAGTAGCCCCGGACAGCTGACCTACGAGCAGTACTTC	CTSSPGQLTYEQYF
TRBV4-1	many	TRBJ1-6	-	TGCGCCAGCAGCCAAGGGAGGGGCGATTCACCCCTCCACTTT	CASSQGRGDSPLHF
TRBV11-2	-	TRBJ1-1	-	TGTCCCAGCAGCGAGAGGGGGAATGGAGCTTTCTTT	CPSSERGNGAFF
TRBV11-2	-	TRBJ2-7	-	TGTACCAGCAGTAAAAGGACTCCAGCTAGGGCCTACGAGCAGTACTTC	CTSSKRTPARAYEQYF
TRBV27	-	TRBJ2-3	-	TGTGCCAGCACCGGGGGCGATACGCAGTATTTT	CASTGGDTQYF
TRBV6-2/TRBV6-3	many	TRBJ2-1	-	TGTGCCAGCAGTCCCGGGACAGGGAAGGCGGGAGGCCGCGTCTACAATGAGCAGTTCTTC	CASSPGTGKAGGRVYNEQFF
TRBV4-1	-	TRBJ2-1	-	TGCGCCAGCAGACAACAAACGACAATACGCTCCTACAATGAGCAGTTCTTC	CASRQQTTIRSYNEQFF
TRBV6-1	-	TRBJ2-2	-	TGTGCCAGCAGGGGACCGGAGCCCCGGTACACCGGGGAGCTGTTTTTT	CASRGPEPRYTGELFF
TRBV5-1	-	TRBJ1-1	TRBD1	TGCGCCAGCAAGTACGGACAGGGGACGACTGAAGCTTTCTTT	CASKYGQGTTEAFF
TRBV6-6	-	TRBJ2-1	TRBD2	TGTGCCAGCAGTCTGGGTAATGGCGGGAGGGAGCAGTTCTTC	CASSLGNGGREQFF
TRBV6-6	-	TRBJ2-1	-	TGTACCAGCAGTTCATCCGGGGAACAGTTCTTC	CTSSSSGEQFF
TRBV11-1	many	TRBJ2-1	TRBD1	TGTGCCAGCAGCCTCGGGACAGGCCTCTACAATGAGCAGTTCTTC	CASSLGTGLYNEQFF
TRBV10-3	once	TRBJ2-1	TRBD2	TGTGCCGTAGCTAGCGGGACTGTTTTTAGCTTCTACGATGAGCAGTTCTTC	CAVASGTVFSFYDEQFF
TRBV12-5	few	TRBJ2-1	TRBD1	TGTGCTAGTGGTTTGGGGACAGGGGGCACCTACAATGAGCAGTTCTTC	CASGLGTGGTYNEQFF
TRBV14	many	TRBJ1-1	TRBD1	TGTGCCAGCAGCCAAGAGACAGGGGTAATAACTGAAGCTTTCTTT	CASSQETGVITEAFF
TRBV4-3	once	TRBJ2-1	TRBD2	TGCGCCAGCAGCCAGGGGACTAGCGTGAGGTCGAATGAGCAGTTCTTC	CASSQGTSVRSNEQFF
TRBV4-1	many	TRBJ1-1	TRBD1	TGCGCCAGCAGCCTAGGGGGCGCGGTGACTGAAGCTTTCTTT	CASSLGGAVTEAFF
TRBV10-3	many	TRBJ1-5	TRBD1	TGTGCCATCAGTGAGGGGGACAGGCCGAATCAGCCCCAGCATTTT	CAISEGDRPNQPQHF
TRBV18	few	TRBJ1-2	TRBD1	TGTGCCAGCTCACTCGCGGACAGGGTGGACTATGGCTACACCTTC	CASSLADRVDYGYTF
TRBV28	-	TRBJ1-2	-	TGTGCCAGCACCATACAGCGGAACTATAGCTACACCTTC	CASTIQRNYSYTF
TRBV11-2	many	TRBJ2-3	-	TGTGCCAGCAGCTCGGCCGTTGGTGACGGGGTGAATACGCAGTATTTT	CASSSAVGDGVNTQYF
TRBV7-9	-	TRBJ2-3	TRBD2	TGTGCCAGCAGCTTTGGTGCGGGAGTGAGCACAGATACGCAGTATTTT	CASSFGAGVSTDTQYF
TRBV6-5	-	TRBJ1-1	-	TGTGCCAGCAGTAGGATCGGGGCCCCTGAAGCTTTCTTT	CASSRIGAPEAFF
TRBV10-3	many	TRBJ2-2	-	TGTGCCATCAGCCCCGGACAGTCTAAGAGGCCCGGGGAGCTGTTTTTT	CAISPGQSKRPGELFF
TRBV4-1	-	TRBJ2-3	-	TGCGCCAGCAGCCCCCGACGGGGCAGCACAGATACGCAGTATTTT	CASSPRRGSTDTQYF
TRBV4-2	-	TRBJ1-4	-	TGTGCCAACAGCCAAGATCGGGGAACTAATGAAAAACTGTTTTTT	CANSQDRGTNEKLFF
TRBV11-3	-	TRBJ2-1	TRBD1	TGTGCCAGCAGCGACAGGGGGCCCTACAATGAGCAGTTCTTC	CASSDRGPYNEQFF